The source of this TCR beta chain is a study of siplizumab effects on memory and regulatory T cells. Study-wide results and caveats: Researchers could map only a minor fraction of alloreactive clones to unstimulated subsets. Suppressive activity of Tregs proliferating in siplizumab cultures remained unconfirmed.

In the case of this clone: What it binds is unknown.

Per sample, the assay covered about 9.5 x 10^4 TCR templates. Using immunoSEQ multiplex PCR, the repertoire was profiled, and TCRdb retains in-frame clones only, with some absent. The repertoire holds more than 85,000 clones, with around 93% as singletons. The origin of this receptor is a human donor in good health. Sequenced material: CD4+ T cells sorted from blood.

CDR3 sequence: CASSRGLAENNEQFF. In DNA, the CDR3 is TGTGCCAGCAGCCGGGGTCTAGCGGAAAACAATGAGCAGTTCTTC. The chain has TRBV14 and TRBJ2-1, with 7 bases that match TRBD2. The J segment lost 5 bases and the V segment lost 4 bases, leaving 8 bases of the junction unmatched. The CDR3 totals 15 residues. Germline V CDR1 and CDR2: SGHDN, FVKESK.